This TCR beta chain was recorded in a study of T-cell reconstitution after alpha-beta-depleted transplantation in children. The CDR3 has 15 residues. V lost 0 bases to trimming and J lost 7 bases, with 16 bases between them. Germline values: CDR1 SNHLY, CDR2 FYNNEI. Library preparation (for TCRbeta) was performed with unique molecular identifiers. TCRdb reprocessed the PCR reads via MiXCR and lists one record per CDR3 protein. The sample lists roughly 610,000 distinct CDR3 sequences; roughly a tenth were seen once. The V and J genes are TRBV2 and TRBJ2-7; D is undetermined. The sample here was PBMCs from the stem cell graft donor, taken from the stem cell graft. This TCR came from a human donor who donated a stem cell graft to a child with acute myeloid leukemia. In nucleotides, the CDR3 is TGTGCCAGCAGTGAAGCCCCCCAGGCCCTCGGGGAGCAGTACTTC. It is translated as CASSEAPQALGEQYF.